The 8 T cell receptor beta chains presented below share a single source sample, sequenced in a study of CD8+ T cells in alopecia areata. cDNA prepared by RNA extraction and subsequent reverse transcription served as the template for sequencing. Some clones are missing from TCRdb's copy, which holds only in-frame ones; the method was immunoSEQ multiplex PCR. In the table there are roughly 60,000 clones, about 40% of which are singletons. The specimen sequenced was NKG2D-low CD8+ T cells sorted from blood. The receptors come from a human donor with alopecia areata.

The genes are TRBV25-1 and TRBJ1-2; D is unclear. The CDR3 spans 11 residues. Germline CDR1 is MGHDK and CDR2 is SYGVNS. With 8 bases removed from V and 3 bases from J, the gap between germline ends came to 7 bases. The CDR3, as DNA: TGTGCCAGCCTTCACGACTATGGCTACACCTTC. It codes for CASLHDYGYTF.

The V call is TRBV25-1, the J call TRBJ2-3, with 7 bases identical to TRBD1. From germline, CDR1 is MGHDK and CDR2 SYGVNS. With V trimmed by 10 bases and J by 6 bases, 4 bases remained unmatched. CDR3 length equals 11 residues. CDR3 bases: TGTGCCACCCGCAGGGGGGATACGCAGTATTTT. It specifies CATRRGDTQYF.

The chain uses TRBV5-1 and TRBJ2-1, with 10 positions matching TRBD2. The germline V gene encodes CDR1 SGHRS and CDR2 YFSETQ. The CDR3 covers 16 residues. V trimming: 5 bases; J trimming: 2 bases; junction bases outside the gene matches: 7. CDR3 protein: CASRDLAGEPYNEQFF. CDR3 DNA: TGCGCCAGCAGGGATCTAGCGGGAGAACCCTACAATGAGCAGTTCTTC.

The chain employs TRBV25-1 and TRBJ2-1; TRBD1 or TRBD2 may be the D gene (6 bases each). Per germline, CDR1 MGHDK and CDR2 SYGVNS. Trimming took 8 bases from V and 9 from J, leaving 11 bases between them. The length of the CDR3 is 11 residues. The chain's CDR3 is CASGGRGEQFF. The CDR3 DNA follows: TGTGCCAGCGGGGGGCGGGGTGAGCAGTTCTTC.

The chain has TRBV9 and TRBJ2-3; 11 bases are a match to TRBD2. This CDR3 is 15 amino acids long. Germline V gene sequence: CDR1 SGDLS, CDR2 YYNGEE. Unmatched junction bases numbered 2, after V lost 0 bases and J lost 5 bases. The DNA for the CDR3 is TGTGCCAGCAGCGTAGGAGGACTAGCGGGAGATACGCAGTATTTT. Encoded protein: CASSVGGLAGDTQYF.

The table lists this clone with a few counts. This sequence joins TRBV2 and TRBJ2-3, with a tentative D call TRBD2 (6 bases). CDR3 length: 15 amino acids. V gave up 3 bases and J gave up 4 bases, with 14 bases separating them. From germline, CDR1 is SNHLY and CDR2 FYNNEI. The CDR3 reads CASSEVTSGADTQYF. CDR3 nucleotide sequence: TGTGCCAGCAGTGAGGTGACTAGTGGTGCAGATACGCAGTATTTT.

The V gene is TRBV28, the J gene TRBJ2-5; D might be TRBD1 (5 bases). This CDR3 is built from 13 residues. Germline lookup yields CDR1 MDHEN and CDR2 SYDVKM. V dropped 6 bases and J dropped 5 bases, with 13 bases sitting between them. The DNA for the CDR3 is TGTGCCAGCAGAGGGGTTATGGGGGAGACCCAGTACTTC. As protein: CASRGVMGETQYF.

The chain links TRBV7-8 to TRBJ2-7, with 7 nucleotides matching TRBD2. The CDR3 totals 15 residues. Trimming cost V 3 bases and J 7 bases; bases outside gene matches: 12. CDR1 and CDR2 from the germline V gene are SGHVS and FQNEAQ. CDR3 bases: TGTGCCAGCAGCTTCCGGACTAGGGCACTACTTGAGCAGTACTTC. It yields the protein CASSFRTRALLEQYF.